The entry below gives a single T cell receptor (beta chain) sequence along with its context. This entry comes from a study of blood T cell repertoires in COVID-19. Turning to the study itself: Specimens from acute and convalescent COVID-19 originated in the United States, Italy and Spain.

Original processing notes: Counts of nucleated cells, estimated from reference gene primer amplification, were obtained. TCRdb's table, derived via immunoSEQ multiplex PCR, lists solely in-frame clones and lacks some. The D gene and trimming were derived from the DNA, and the V and J assignments and clone size from that table. The top ten hold roughly 18% of the sample, which has under 200,000 clones, approximately 81% seen once. CDR1 is SGHDT and CDR2 is YYEEEE in the germline V gene. The CDR3 has 13 amino acids. Trimming pared 4 bases from V and 6 bases from J, leaving 11 bases between. Study members were between about 18 and 95 years old and lived in 20 to 30 US regions.

The sequenced sample consisted of PBMCs or T cells enriched from blood (not recorded which). The clonotype originates from a man in his 60s who had recovered from COVID-19. J is TRBJ2-1 and V is TRBV5-6, with D possibly being TRBD2 (5 bases). CDR3 DNA: TGTGCCAGCAGCCTAACCGGAGGCAATGAGCAGTTCTTC. This translates into CASSLTGGNEQFF.